Given below is one TCR beta chain in context. Its antigen remains unidentified. Primers included in the PCR were 60 Vbeta and 13 Jbeta primers. Data came from immunoSEQ multiplex PCR; TCRdb stores just in-frame clones and leaves some out. The sample contains approximately 100,000 clones, around 74% of which appear only once. This CDR3 is built from 15 residues. Germline lookup yields CDR1 SGHNT and CDR2 YENEEA. V trimming: 2 bases; J trimming: 1 base; junction bases outside the gene matches: 1. The data derive from a study of cytomegalovirus exposure and HLA in healthy donors. General study results and limits: CMV serostatus stood as the only immune exposure information on hand. A missense variant in DCLRE1C was later tied to TCR beta V- and J-gene trimming. A reported reduction in N-insertions relative to the approximately 640-donor mean was seen in an Asian-associated ancestry cluster in a later analysis. Data from an earlier analysis indicated that most TCR beta V segments were productive either about 90% or about 30% of the time.

Sequenced: PBMCs. The chain recombines TRBV11-3 with TRBJ2-5; the match to TRBD2 covers 10 bases. The receptor was derived from a male donor in good health and CMV-seronegative. CDR3: CASSLRTSGQETQYF. CDR3 nucleotides: TGTGCCAGCAGCTTACGGACTAGCGGCCAAGAGACCCAGTACTTC.